The 25 T cell receptor beta chains in this list originate from one sample, sequenced in a study of CD8 T cells in ankylosing spondylitis. MiXCR, applied by TCRdb to the 5' RACE reads, yields one record per CDR3 protein. This sample has approximately 190,000 distinct CDR3 sequences; 10% to 15% occur once, and the top ten carry 8% to 13%. Material for sequencing was blood, either unsorted or a sorted T cell fraction (not recorded which). Source of these receptors: a female donor with ankylosing spondylitis or in good health (not recorded which).

In this sample, this clonotype turned up many times. This rearrangement joins TRBV20-1 to TRBJ1-6, with D possibly matching TRBD1 (5 bases). CDR3 length: 15 residues. V lost 1 base to trimming and J lost 6 bases, with 13 bases between them. CDR1 and CDR2 (germline): DFQATT, SNEGSKA (reference sequence). CDR3 sequence reads: CSARVNTRANSPLHF. Written as DNA, the CDR3 is TGCAGTGCTAGAGTTAACACCAGGGCTAATTCACCCCTCCACTTT.

This clonotype occurred many times. The V call is TRBV15, the J call TRBJ1-1; 12 nucleotides match TRBD1. CDR3 length: 18 amino acids. V gave up 1 base and J gave up 5 bases; unmatched junction bases: 11. CDR1 LNHNV and CDR2 YYDKDF come from the germline V gene (reference sequence). The CDR3 region has the DNA TGTGCCACCAGCAGAGGACTCCCGGGACAGGGGGCTCGGACTGAAGCTTTCTTT. Its translation: CATSRGLPGQGARTEAFF.

About this clonotype: Just one base apart from a much larger clone, this may be a read error. The chain employs TRBV21-1 and TRBJ2-4; TRBD2 was called by the table and not checked on the DNA. TRBV21-1 is a pseudogene segment. The CDR3 has 19 amino acids. CDR3 sequence: CASSKAWLAGGGVKNIQYF. CDR3 bases: TGTGCCAGCAGCAAGGCGTGGCTAGCGGGAGGAGGGGTCAAAAACATTCAGTACTTC.

In this sample, this clonotype turned up once. The chain links TRBV21-1 to TRBJ2-7; the table names TRBD2, a call not compared with the DNA. TRBV21-1 counts as a pseudogene. The CDR3 has 15 amino acids. The CDR3 bases are TGTGCCAGCAGCAAAGAGGGCAGGCCCTCCTACGAGCAGTACTTC. It codes for CASSKEGRPSYEQYF.

This clonotype was seen repeatedly, ten times or more. The V call is TRBV7-2, the J call TRBJ2-2, with TRBD2 matching 9 bases. Germline-derived CDR1 and CDR2 are SGHTA and FQGNSA. This CDR3 spans 15 amino acids. J gave up 2 bases and V 6 bases, and 4 bases lay outside the gene matches. Here the CDR3 reads CASRLTSGNTGELFF. CDR3 bases: TGTGCCAGCAGGTTGACTAGCGGTAACACCGGGGAGCTGTTTTTT.

This clonotype was counted many times. The chain links TRBV9 to TRBJ2-3; D possibly corresponds to TRBD2 (6 bases). Germline V gives CDR1 SGDLS, CDR2 YYNGEE. There are 18 residues in the CDR3. V lost 3 bases and J 3 bases, leaving 23 bases between the germline ends. The CDR3 reads CASSAEPGLRIRTDTQYF. In DNA, the CDR3 is TGTGCCAGCAGCGCGGAGCCGGGACTCAGGATCCGGACAGATACGCAGTATTTT.

This clonotype has a count of ten or more. The chain employs TRBV6-2 or TRBV6-3 and TRBJ2-7; D gene uncertain. CDR3 length: 12 residues. V was cut by 6 bases and J by 5 bases, with 11 bases left in between. Germline V gene sequence: CDR1 MNHEY, CDR2 SVGEGT. For the CDR3, the DNA is TGTGCCAGCAGCGACTGGGGTGACGAGCAGTACTTC. Translating gives CASSDWGDEQYF.

The chain joins TRBV12-3 or TRBV12-4 to TRBJ2-4, with D possibly matching TRBD2 (5 bases). V lost 4 bases and J 8 bases, leaving 15 bases between the germline ends. The CDR3 sequence is 14 residues long. The CDR3 region has the DNA TGTGCCAGCAGTTCATTCAGCGAGGAGGACATTCAGTACTTC. Residues: CASSSFSEEDIQYF.

The rearrangement joins TRBV7-6 to TRBJ2-1, with TRBD2 identical over 7 bases. CDR3 length: 14 residues. The J segment lost 7 bases and the V segment lost 2 bases, leaving 5 bases of the junction unmatched. The germline V gene has CDR1 SGHVS and CDR2 FNYEAQ. Here the CDR3 reads CASSLPASGNEQFF. In nucleotides, the CDR3 is TGTGCCAGCAGCTTACCGGCTAGCGGAAATGAGCAGTTCTTC.

The chain uses TRBV5-6 and TRBJ1-5; D remains unclear. CDR3 size: 16 residues. Germline lookup yields CDR1 SGHDT and CDR2 YYEEEE. V was trimmed by 2 bases and J by 1 base, leaving 13 bases between them. The CDR3 is CASSFSTKDSNQPQHF. The CDR3 nucleotides are TGTGCCAGCAGCTTTTCTACTAAAGACAGCAATCAGCCCCAGCATTTT.

The chain employs TRBV3-1 and TRBJ1-6; weak D call: TRBD1 (5 bases). There are 14 residues in the CDR3. Per the germline V gene, CDR1 is LGHDT and CDR2 is YNNKEL (reference sequence). Trimming left V 1 base short and J 8 bases short, with 9 bases between. This CDR3 reads CASSQVSGHSPLHF. The DNA for the CDR3 is TGTGCCAGCAGCCAAGTGTCGGGGCATTCACCCCTCCACTTT.

This clonotype was counted ten times or more. V is TRBV7-8 and J is TRBJ2-1, with TRBD2 matching over 9 bases. The CDR3 loop spans 16 amino acids. V lost 5 bases to trimming and J lost 4 bases; unmatched junction nucleotides: 9. Germline values: CDR1 SGHVS, CDR2 FQNEAQ. CDR3 sequence: CASSTRLAEDYNEQFF. CDR3 coding DNA: TGTGCCAGCAGCACCCGACTAGCGGAGGATTACAATGAGCAGTTCTTC.

This clonotype showed up many times. The rearrangement uses TRBV5-1 and TRBJ2-1; either TRBD1 or TRBD2 may fit D (5 bases each). Per germline, CDR1 SGHRS and CDR2 YFSETQ. This CDR3 is built from 15 residues. V was trimmed by 4 bases and J by 4 bases, leaving 15 bases between them. The CDR3 is CASSPFLEGYNEQFF. In DNA, the CDR3 is TGCGCCAGCAGCCCGTTTTTAGAGGGGTACAATGAGCAGTTCTTC.

There are many counts of this clonotype. This chain joins TRBV7-2 and TRBJ2-7, with no clear D. From germline, CDR1 is SGHTA and CDR2 FQGNSA. With 1 base removed from V and 5 bases from J, the gap between germline ends came to 12 bases. The CDR3 contains 14 residues. The CDR3 nucleotides are TGTGCCAGCAGCTTAGGCAGTAAGCGCAACGAGCAGTACTTC. This encodes CASSLGSKRNEQYF. The entire variable domain, with the rest obtained from reference TRBV7-2 and TRBJ2-7, is as follows: GAGVSQSPSNKVTEKGKDVELRCDPISGHTALYWYRQSLGQGLEFLIYFQGNSAPDKSGLPSDRFSAERTGGSVSTLTIQRTQQEDSAVYLCASSLGSKRNEQYFGPGTRLTVT.

There are many counts of this clonotype. The CDR3 reads CASSQGGARNTEAFF. CDR3 DNA sequence: TGCGCCAGCAGCCAGGGGGGGGCCAGGAACACTGAAGCTTTCTTT. The rearrangement joins TRBV5-1 to TRBJ1-1, with 7 positions matching TRBD1. Trimming removed 4 bases from V and 1 base from J; junction bases left unmatched: 7. The CDR3 extends over 15 amino acids. From germline, CDR1 is SGHRS and CDR2 YFSETQ.

This clonotype was counted ten times or more. The chain employs TRBV21-1 and TRBJ1-6. TRBV21-1 represents a pseudogene. This CDR3 contains 11 residues. DNA of the CDR3: TGTGCCAGCAGACATAATTCACCCCTCCACTTT. Translation: CASRHNSPLHF.

Ten or more counts support this clonotype. This chain links TRBV10-3 with TRBJ1-5; possible D gene TRBD1, 5 bases. The CDR3 extends over 13 amino acids. V lost 3 bases and J 10 bases, leaving 13 bases between the germline ends. CDR1 is ENHRY, CDR2 SYGVKD, per germline. DNA of the CDR3: TGTGCCATCAGTGATGGGGGTCGGTTCCCCCAGCATTTT. This encodes CAISDGGRFPQHF.

This clonotype was seen a few times. The genes are TRBV6-2 or TRBV6-3 and TRBJ1-5; the D is unclear. CDR3 length equals 13 residues. Trimming pared 8 bases from V and 7 bases from J, leaving 15 bases between. CDR1 and CDR2 (germline): MNHEY, SVGEGT. The CDR3 sequence is CASSDLARQPQHF. As DNA, the CDR3 is TGTGCCAGCTCCGACCTGGCAAGGCAGCCCCAGCATTTT.

The J gene is TRBJ2-1, the V gene TRBV29-1; D is unresolved. V lost 4 bases, J lost 9 bases, and 10 bases lay in between. CDR1 and CDR2 (germline): SQVTM, ANQGSEA. The CDR3 is 11 residues long. This CDR3 is CSVAGFSEQFF. As DNA, the CDR3 is TGCAGCGTTGCTGGATTCAGTGAGCAGTTCTTC.

There are many counts of this clonotype. V is TRBV4-3 and J is TRBJ1-5; no definite D call. CDR3 length: 14 residues. Trimming shortened V by 9 bases and J by 7 bases, and 19 bases separated the two germline ends. Looked up from germline, CDR1 is LGHNA and CDR2 is YSLEER. CDR3 residues: CASSFGVAQQPQHF. CDR3 coding DNA: TGCGCCAGTTCGTTTGGAGTAGCGCAACAGCCCCAGCATTTT.

V gene TRBV28 combines with J gene TRBJ2-3, with 8 bases aligning to TRBD2. Trimming removed 7 bases from V and 5 bases from J; junction bases left unmatched: 11. The CDR3 totals 15 residues. Germline loops: CDR1 MDHEN, CDR2 SYDVKM. CDR3 DNA sequence: TGTGCCAGCAATGCGGGAGGCCCTCCTGGAGATACGCAGTATTTT. It translates to CASNAGGPPGDTQYF.

On this clonotype: This may arise from a read error, as a much more abundant clone is one base away. V and J are TRBV12-3 or TRBV12-4 and TRBJ1-3, with D hard to call. The CDR3 extends over 12 amino acids. CDR3 in DNA: TGTACCAGCAGTGAGAAAGGAAACACCATATATTTT. Its protein is CTSSEKGNTIYF.

This clonotype was found a few times. The V and J genes are TRBV5-1 and TRBJ2-7, with D hard to call. The CDR3 covers 12 residues. Trimming left V 4 bases short and J 6 bases short, with 11 bases between. Germline CDR1 SGHRS, CDR2 YFSETQ. The CDR3 region is CASSPGLSEQYF. The CDR3 nucleotides are TGCGCCAGCAGCCCTGGTCTATCCGAGCAGTACTTC.

The rearrangement uses TRBV5-1 and TRBJ2-3, with 10 nucleotides matching TRBD1. Germline loops: CDR1 SGHRS, CDR2 YFSETQ. This CDR3 contains 17 residues. The J segment lost 5 bases and the V segment lost 0 bases, leaving 9 bases of the junction unmatched. The CDR3 DNA follows: TGCGCCAGCAGCTTGGAGTTCCGGACAGGGGGGAGAGATACGCAGTATTTT. Translating it yields CASSLEFRTGGRDTQYF.

The chain recombines TRBV7-3 with TRBJ2-1; D uncertain. V was cut by 5 bases and J by 2 bases, with 13 bases left in between. From germline, CDR1 is SGHTA and CDR2 FQGTGA. This CDR3 spans 15 amino acids. CDR3 sequence: CASSVDGRPYNEQFF. The CDR3 DNA sequence: TGTGCCAGCAGCGTAGACGGACGGCCCTACAATGAGCAGTTCTTC.